This TCR beta chain was documented in a study of neurological immune-mediated disorders. General study results and limits: Phylogenetic grouping assigned the repertoires of 18 of 34 multiple sclerosis patients to one related-CDR3 cluster, which constitutes a possible signature.

This clonotype was detected many times. The antigen is undetermined. Indicated time point: longitudinal time-point 3. TCRdb re-called the 5' RACE reads through MiXCR, storing one row per CDR3 protein. Of tens of thousands of distinct CDR3 sequences in the sample, 4.3% were seen once. CDR1 SGHAT and CDR2 FQNNGV come from the germline V gene. V shed 5 bases, J shed 10 bases, and the junction held 6 bases outside the gene matches. The CDR3 covers 13 residues. The TCR was taken from a woman aged 60-70 years with multiple sclerosis. Material: PBMCs. The V gene is TRBV11-2, the J gene TRBJ1-5; 9 bases agree with TRBD1. The CDR3 DNA reads as TGTGCCAGCAGCCGGGACAGGGTGGAACCCCAGCATTTT. Amino acid sequence: CASSRDRVEPQHF.